This TCR beta chain appears in the sequencing data of a study of human T cells and chemical hapten exposure. The sample's time point: patch test 2, 6 weeks after DPC sensitization. Treatment noted: therapeutic diphenylcyclopropenone sensitization with weekly scalp DPC. TCRdb reanalysed the RACE reads using MiXCR and keeps one entry per CDR3 protein. Of more than 85,000 distinct CDR3 sequences in the sample, approximately 11% are singletons; the top ten hold under 2.5%. In its sample, this clonotype was seen a few times. This CDR3 region has 12 residues. CDR1 is MGHDK, CDR2 SYGVNS, per germline. The V end lost 1 base, the J end lost 4 bases, and 3 bases lay between the germline ends.

This specimen was whole blood, taken in connection with sensitization to the hapten diphenylcyclopropenone (DPC). The clonotype originates from a middle-aged man with alopecia areata. Some clones in this sample may be carry-over from other donors' samples. V and J are TRBV25-1 and TRBJ2-3; D call uncertain. CDR3 region: CASSEWADTQYF. The CDR3 DNA follows: TGTGCCAGCAGTGAATGGGCAGATACGCAGTATTTT.